This is a list of T cell receptor beta chains from one sample in a study of Graves' ophthalmopathy and Graves' hyperthyroidism. TCRdb reprocessed the multiplex PCR reads via MiXCR and lists one record per CDR3 protein. The sample consists of hundreds of thousands of distinct CDR3 sequences, roughly 20% of them appearing once. Source material: peripheral blood. These receptor sequences come from a woman aged 18-29 years with stable Graves' hyperthyroidism. Both conserved end residues are part of each CDR3. D genes are given only for firm matches. Expanded clones are given a class, and other clones once, few, many or no size at all.

CDR3 DNA	CDR3 protein	V gene	D gene	CDR3 length	J gene	clone size
TGTGCCAGCAGTGAAATTGGGGTCACCGGCTATGGCTACACCTTC	CASSEIGVTGYGYTF	TRBV2	NA	15	TRBJ1-2	few
TGCAGTGCTAGAGATCTGGGGGGCAACCAGCCCCAGCATTTT	CSARDLGGNQPQHF	TRBV20-1	NA	14	TRBJ1-5	many
TGTGCCAGCAGTTTGGGCCCTATCACCCATAATCAGCCCCAGCATTTT	CASSLGPITHNQPQHF	TRBV12-3/TRBV12-4	NA	16	TRBJ1-5	many
TGTGCCAGCAGTTACGACAGGGGCGGCGGGCCCCAGCATTTT	CASSYDRGGGPQHF	TRBV6-2/TRBV6-3	TRBD1	14	TRBJ1-5	NA
TGTGCCAGCAGCTTGTGGGGGGCCAACGAGCAGTACTTC	CASSLWGANEQYF	TRBV11-2	NA	13	TRBJ2-7	once
TGTGCCAGCATCGGCGGGGGGATCCGCTACGAGCAGTACTTC	CASIGGGIRYEQYF	TRBV28	TRBD2	14	TRBJ2-7	many
TGTGCCAGCAGCGTAGGATTTGGGGCAGTGGAGGATCAGCCCCAGCATTTT	CASSVGFGAVEDQPQHF	TRBV11-2	NA	17	TRBJ1-5	NA
TGTGCCACCAGTACGAACTCAGACAGAATAGAGACCCAGTACTTC	CATSTNSDRIETQYF	TRBV24-1	NA	15	TRBJ2-5	many
TGTGCCAGCAGCCAGGGACTAGCGGGATACACCGGGGAGCTGTTTTTT	CASSQGLAGYTGELFF	TRBV7-9	TRBD2	16	TRBJ2-2	many
TGTGCCAGCACCGTACTAGCGGGGGAGCAAGAGACCCAGTACTTC	CASTVLAGEQETQYF	TRBV6-1	TRBD2	15	TRBJ2-5	few
TGTGCCAGCAGTGAAGCGACAGGGTGGGAGACCCAGTACTTC	CASSEATGWETQYF	TRBV12-3/TRBV12-4	TRBD1	14	TRBJ2-5	NA
TGCAGTGCTAGCCCCCGGCCAGGGGCAGACTATGGCTACACCTTC	CSASPRPGADYGYTF	TRBV20-1	NA	15	TRBJ1-2	few